Detailed here is one TCR beta chain. Profiling relied on immunoSEQ multiplex PCR, and the TCRdb table lists in-frame clones only, not all of them. The table records about 72,000 clones, around 91% of them present only once. The data are from a study of T cell changes during pregnancy in multiple sclerosis. The starting material was peripheral blood, obtained in the third trimester of pregnancy. The clonotype comes from a female donor in good health, enrolled as a control in a pregnancy study.

The CDR3 DNA follows: TGTGCCAGCAGCTTAGGCGGGGCACAGGCCTATGGCTACACCTTC. Amino acid sequence: CASSLGGAQAYGYTF. The chain is built from TRBV7-8 and TRBJ1-2, with a possible D match to TRBD1 (5 bases). V lost 1 base and J 4 bases, leaving 13 bases between the germline ends. Germline CDR1 SGHVS, CDR2 FQNEAQ. This CDR3 is 15 amino acids long.